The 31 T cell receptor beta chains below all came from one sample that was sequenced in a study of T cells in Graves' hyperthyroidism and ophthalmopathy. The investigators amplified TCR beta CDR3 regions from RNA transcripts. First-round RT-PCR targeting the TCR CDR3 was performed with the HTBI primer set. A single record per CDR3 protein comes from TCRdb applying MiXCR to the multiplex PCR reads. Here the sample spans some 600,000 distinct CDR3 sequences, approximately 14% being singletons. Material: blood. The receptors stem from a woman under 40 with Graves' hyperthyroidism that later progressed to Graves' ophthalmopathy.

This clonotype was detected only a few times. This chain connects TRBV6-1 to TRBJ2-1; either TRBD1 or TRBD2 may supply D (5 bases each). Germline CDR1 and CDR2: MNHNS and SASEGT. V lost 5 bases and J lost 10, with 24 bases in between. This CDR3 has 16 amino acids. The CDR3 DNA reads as TGTGCCAGCAGTCCCTCCGGGGCCCCAGAGGCTATCGAGCAGTTCTTC. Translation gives CASSPSGAPEAIEQFF.

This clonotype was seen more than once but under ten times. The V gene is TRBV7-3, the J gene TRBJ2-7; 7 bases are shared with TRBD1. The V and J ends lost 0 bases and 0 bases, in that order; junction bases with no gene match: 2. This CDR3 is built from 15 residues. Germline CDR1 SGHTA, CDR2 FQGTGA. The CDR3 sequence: CASSLTPGGSYEQYF. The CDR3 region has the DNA TGTGCCAGCAGCTTAACCCCAGGGGGCTCCTACGAGCAGTACTTC.

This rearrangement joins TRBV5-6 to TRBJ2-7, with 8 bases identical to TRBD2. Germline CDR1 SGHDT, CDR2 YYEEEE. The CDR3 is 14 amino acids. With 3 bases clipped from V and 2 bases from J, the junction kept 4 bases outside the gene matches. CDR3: CASSSGLGAYEQYF. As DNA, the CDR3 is TGTGCCAGCAGCTCGGGACTAGGGGCCTACGAGCAGTACTTC.

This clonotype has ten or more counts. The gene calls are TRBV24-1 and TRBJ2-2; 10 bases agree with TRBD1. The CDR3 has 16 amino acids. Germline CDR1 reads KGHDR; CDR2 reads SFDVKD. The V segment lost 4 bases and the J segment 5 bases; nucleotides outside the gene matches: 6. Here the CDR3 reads CATSETGTGVTGELFF. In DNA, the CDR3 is TGTGCCACCAGTGAGACGGGGACAGGGGTGACCGGGGAGCTGTTTTTT.

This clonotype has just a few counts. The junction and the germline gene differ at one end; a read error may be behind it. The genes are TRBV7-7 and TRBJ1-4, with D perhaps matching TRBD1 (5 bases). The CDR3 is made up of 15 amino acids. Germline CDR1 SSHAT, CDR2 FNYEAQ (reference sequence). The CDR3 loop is CASSSTSGFNEKLFF. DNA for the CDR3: TGTGCTAGCAGCTCGACTTCAGGGTTTAATGAAAAACTGTTTTTT.

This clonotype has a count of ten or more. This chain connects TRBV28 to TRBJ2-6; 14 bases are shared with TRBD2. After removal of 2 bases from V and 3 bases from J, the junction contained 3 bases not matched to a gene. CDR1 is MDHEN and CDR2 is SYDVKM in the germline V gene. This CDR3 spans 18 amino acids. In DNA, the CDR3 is TGTGCCAGCAGTTTAATGGGACTAGCGGGAGTTGGGGCCAACGTCCTGACTTTC. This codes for CASSLMGLAGVGANVLTF. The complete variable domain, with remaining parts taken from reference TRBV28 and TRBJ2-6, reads DVKVTQSSRYLVKRTGEKVFLECVQDMDHENMFWYRQDPGLGLRLIYFSYDVKMKEKGDIPEGYSVSREKKERFSLILESASTNQTSMYLCASSLMGLAGVGANVLTFGAGSRLTVL.

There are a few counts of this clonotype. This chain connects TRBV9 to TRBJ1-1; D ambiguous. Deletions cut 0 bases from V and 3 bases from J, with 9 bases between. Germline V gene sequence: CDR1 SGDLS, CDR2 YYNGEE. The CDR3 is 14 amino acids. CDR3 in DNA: TGTGCCAGCAGCGTAGATCAAGGAGACACTGAAGCTTTCTTT. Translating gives CASSVDQGDTEAFF. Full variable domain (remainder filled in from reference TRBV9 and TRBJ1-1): DSGVTQTPKHLITATGQRVTLRCSPRSGDLSVYWYQQSLDQGLQFLIQYYNGEERAKGNILERFSAQQFPDLHSELNLSSLELGDSALYFCASSVDQGDTEAFFGQGTRLTVV.

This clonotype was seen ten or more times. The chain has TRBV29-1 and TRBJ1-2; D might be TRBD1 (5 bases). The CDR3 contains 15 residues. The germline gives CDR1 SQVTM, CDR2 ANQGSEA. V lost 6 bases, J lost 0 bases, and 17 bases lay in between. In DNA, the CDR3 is TGCAGCGTGGGGGGACGGCACCACACTAACTATGGCTACACCTTC. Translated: CSVGGRHHTNYGYTF.

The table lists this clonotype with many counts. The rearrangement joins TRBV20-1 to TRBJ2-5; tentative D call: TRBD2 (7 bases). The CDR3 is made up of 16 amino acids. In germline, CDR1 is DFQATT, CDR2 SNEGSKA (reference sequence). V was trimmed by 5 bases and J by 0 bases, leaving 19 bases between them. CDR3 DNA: TGCAGTGCTGCCCCGGGGGGCGGAACCTACCAAGAGACCCAGTACTTC. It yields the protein CSAAPGGGTYQETQYF.

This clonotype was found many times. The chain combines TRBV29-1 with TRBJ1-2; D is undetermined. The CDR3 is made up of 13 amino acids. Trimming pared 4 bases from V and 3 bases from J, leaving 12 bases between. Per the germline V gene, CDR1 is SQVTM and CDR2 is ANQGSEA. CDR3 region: CSVGSLIDYGYTF. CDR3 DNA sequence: TGCAGCGTTGGTTCCCTTATCGACTATGGCTACACCTTC. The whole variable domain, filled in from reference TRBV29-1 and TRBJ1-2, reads SAVISQKPSRDICQRGTSLTIQCQVDSQVTMMFWYRQQPGQSLTLIATANQGSEATYESGFVIDKFPISRPNLTFSTLTVSNMSPEDSSIYLCSVGSLIDYGYTFGSGTRLTVV.

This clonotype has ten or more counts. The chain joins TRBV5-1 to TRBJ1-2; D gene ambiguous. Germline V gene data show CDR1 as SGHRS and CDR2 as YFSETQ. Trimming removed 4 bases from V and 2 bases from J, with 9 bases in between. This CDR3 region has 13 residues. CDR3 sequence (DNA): TGCGCCAGCAGCAGCAGCGAGAACTATGGCTACACCTTC. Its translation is CASSSSENYGYTF.

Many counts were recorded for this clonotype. The CDR3 DNA follows: TGCAGCGTTCGGACTAGCGGGGGAAACAATGAGCAGTTCTTC. Translation: CSVRTSGGNNEQFF. V is TRBV29-1 and J is TRBJ2-1, with TRBD2 matching 13 bases. Germline assignment: CDR1 SQVTM and CDR2 ANQGSEA. The CDR3 spans 14 residues. V gave up 5 bases and J gave up 5 bases; unmatched junction bases: 3.

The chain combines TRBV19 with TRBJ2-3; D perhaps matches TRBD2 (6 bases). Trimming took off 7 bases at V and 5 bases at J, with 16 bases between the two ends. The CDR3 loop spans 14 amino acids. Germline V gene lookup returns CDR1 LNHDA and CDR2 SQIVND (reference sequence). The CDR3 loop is CASNSAGGVDTQYF. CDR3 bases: TGTGCCAGTAATTCAGCGGGCGGCGTAGATACGCAGTATTTT.

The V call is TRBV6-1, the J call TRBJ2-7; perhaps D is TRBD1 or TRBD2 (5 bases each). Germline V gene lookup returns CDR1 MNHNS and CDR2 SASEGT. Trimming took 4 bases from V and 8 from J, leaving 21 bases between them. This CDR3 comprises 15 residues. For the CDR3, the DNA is TGTGCCAGCAGTGCAATGGGACCTCCGCTCGCCCAGCAGTACTTC. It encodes CASSAMGPPLAQQYF.

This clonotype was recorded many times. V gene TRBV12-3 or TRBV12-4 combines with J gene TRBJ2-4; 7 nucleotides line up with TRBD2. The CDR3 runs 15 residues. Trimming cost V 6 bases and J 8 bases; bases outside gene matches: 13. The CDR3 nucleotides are TGTGCCAGCAGGCTCGAGAGCGGGATTGGATACATTCAGTACTTC. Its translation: CASRLESGIGYIQYF.

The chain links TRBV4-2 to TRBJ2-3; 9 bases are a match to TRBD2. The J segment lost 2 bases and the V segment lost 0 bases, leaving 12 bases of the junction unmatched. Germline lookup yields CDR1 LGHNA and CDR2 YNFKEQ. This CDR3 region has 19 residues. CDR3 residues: CASSQDVPSGMRLTDTQYF. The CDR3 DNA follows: TGTGCCAGCAGCCAAGATGTTCCTAGCGGGATGCGCCTCACAGATACGCAGTATTTT.

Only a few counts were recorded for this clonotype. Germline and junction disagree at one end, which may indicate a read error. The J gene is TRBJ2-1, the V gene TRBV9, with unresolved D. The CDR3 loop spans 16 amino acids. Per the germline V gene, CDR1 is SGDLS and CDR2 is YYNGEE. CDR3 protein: CASGVALDPYRNEQFF. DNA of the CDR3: TGTGCCAGCGGCGTAGCCCTCGACCCTTACCGAAATGAGCAGTTCTTC. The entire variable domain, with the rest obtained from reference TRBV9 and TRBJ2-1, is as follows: DSGVTQTPKHLITATGQRVTLRCSPRSGDLSVYWYQQSLDQGLQFLIQYYNGEERAKGNILERFSAQQFPDLHSELNLSSLELGDSALYFCASGVALDPYRNEQFFGPGTRLTVL.

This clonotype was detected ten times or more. As DNA, the CDR3 is TGTGCCAGCAGTTTAGCGTGGAGTAACTATGGCTACACCTTC. This encodes CASSLAWSNYGYTF. V usage is TRBV12-3 or TRBV12-4 and J usage is TRBJ1-2; D is undetermined. The CDR3 contains 14 residues. Trimming left V 0 bases short and J 1 base short, with 6 bases between.

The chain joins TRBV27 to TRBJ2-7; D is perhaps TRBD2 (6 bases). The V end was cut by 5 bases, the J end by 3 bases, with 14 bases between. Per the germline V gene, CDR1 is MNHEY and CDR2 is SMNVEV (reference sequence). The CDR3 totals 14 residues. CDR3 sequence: CASSRTTGYYEQYF. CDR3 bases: TGTGCCAGCAGTCGGACTACCGGATACTACGAGCAGTACTTC.

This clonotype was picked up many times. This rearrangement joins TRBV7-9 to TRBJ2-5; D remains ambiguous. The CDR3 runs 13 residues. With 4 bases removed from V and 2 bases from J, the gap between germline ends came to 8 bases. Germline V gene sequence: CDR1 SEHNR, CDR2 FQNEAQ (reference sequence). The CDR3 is CASSSSQQETQYF. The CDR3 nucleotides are TGTGCCAGCAGCTCCTCACAACAAGAGACCCAGTACTTC.

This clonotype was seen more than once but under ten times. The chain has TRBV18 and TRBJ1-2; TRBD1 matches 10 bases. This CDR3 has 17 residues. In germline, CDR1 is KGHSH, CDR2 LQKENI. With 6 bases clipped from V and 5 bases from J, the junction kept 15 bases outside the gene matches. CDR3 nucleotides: TGTGCCAGCTCGCACTATACTCCGGACAGGGGGGAATATGGCTACACCTTC. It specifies CASSHYTPDRGEYGYTF.

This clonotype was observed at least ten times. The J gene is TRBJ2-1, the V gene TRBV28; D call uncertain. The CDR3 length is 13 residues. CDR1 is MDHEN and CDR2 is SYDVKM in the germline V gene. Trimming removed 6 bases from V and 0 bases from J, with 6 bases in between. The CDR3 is CASSKSSYNEQFF. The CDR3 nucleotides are TGTGCCAGCAGCAAAAGCTCCTACAATGAGCAGTTCTTC. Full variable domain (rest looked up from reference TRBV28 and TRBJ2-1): DVKVTQSSRYLVKRTGEKVFLECVQDMDHENMFWYRQDPGLGLRLIYFSYDVKMKEKGDIPEGYSVSREKKERFSLILESASTNQTSMYLCASSKSSYNEQFFGPGTRLTVL.

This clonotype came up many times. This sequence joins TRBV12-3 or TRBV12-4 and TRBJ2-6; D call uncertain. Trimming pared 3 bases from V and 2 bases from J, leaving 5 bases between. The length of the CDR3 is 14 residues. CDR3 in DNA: TGTGCCAGCAGTTTTCTGGCTGGGGCCAACGTCCTGACTTTC. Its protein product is CASSFLAGANVLTF.

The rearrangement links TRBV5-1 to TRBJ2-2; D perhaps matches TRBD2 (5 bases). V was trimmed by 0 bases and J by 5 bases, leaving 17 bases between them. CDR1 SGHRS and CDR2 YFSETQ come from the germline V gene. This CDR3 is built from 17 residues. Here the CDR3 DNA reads TGCGCCAGCAGCTTGGACCCGCCGGGGAACCCGACCGGGGAGCTGTTTTTT. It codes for CASSLDPPGNPTGELFF.

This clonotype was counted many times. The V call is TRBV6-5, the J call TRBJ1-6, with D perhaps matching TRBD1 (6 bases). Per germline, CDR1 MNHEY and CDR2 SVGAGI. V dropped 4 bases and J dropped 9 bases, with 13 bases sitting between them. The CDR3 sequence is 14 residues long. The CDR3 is CASSSDGGGSPLHF. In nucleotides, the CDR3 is TGTGCCAGCAGTTCCGACGGAGGGGGTTCACCCCTCCACTTT.

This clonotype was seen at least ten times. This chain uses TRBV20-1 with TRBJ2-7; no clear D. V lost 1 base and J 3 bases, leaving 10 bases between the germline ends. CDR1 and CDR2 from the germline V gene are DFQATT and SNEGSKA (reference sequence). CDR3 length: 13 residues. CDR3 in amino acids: CSARGEENYEQYF. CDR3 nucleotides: TGCAGTGCTAGAGGTGAGGAGAACTACGAGCAGTACTTC.

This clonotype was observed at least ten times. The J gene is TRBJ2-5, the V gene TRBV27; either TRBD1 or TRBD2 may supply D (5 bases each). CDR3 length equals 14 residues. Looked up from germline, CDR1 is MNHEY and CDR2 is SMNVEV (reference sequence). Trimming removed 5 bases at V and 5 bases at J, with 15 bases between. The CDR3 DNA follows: TGTGCCAGCAGTATCCGGGACCAAAGGGAGACCCAGTACTTC. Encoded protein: CASSIRDQRETQYF.

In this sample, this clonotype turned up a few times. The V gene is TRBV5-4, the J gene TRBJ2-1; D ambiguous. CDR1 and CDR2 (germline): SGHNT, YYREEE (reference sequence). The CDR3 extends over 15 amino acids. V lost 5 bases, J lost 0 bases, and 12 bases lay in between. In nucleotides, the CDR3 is TGTGCCAGCAGTTTTCCAGTCAGCTCCTACAATGAGCAGTTCTTC. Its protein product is CASSFPVSSYNEQFF.

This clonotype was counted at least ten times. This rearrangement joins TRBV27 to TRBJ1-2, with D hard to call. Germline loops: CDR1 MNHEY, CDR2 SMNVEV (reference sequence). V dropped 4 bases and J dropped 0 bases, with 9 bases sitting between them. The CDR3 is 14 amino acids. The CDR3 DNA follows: TGTGCCAGCAGTTCGACCCCAGCTAACTATGGCTACACCTTC. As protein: CASSSTPANYGYTF.

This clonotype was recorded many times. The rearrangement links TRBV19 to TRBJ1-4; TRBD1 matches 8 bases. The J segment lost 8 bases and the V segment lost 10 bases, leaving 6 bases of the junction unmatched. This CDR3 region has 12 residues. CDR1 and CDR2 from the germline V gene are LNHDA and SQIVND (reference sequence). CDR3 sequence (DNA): TGTGCCACATCGGGACAGGACGAAAAACTGTTTTTT. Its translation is CATSGQDEKLFF. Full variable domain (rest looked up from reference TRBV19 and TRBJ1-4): DGGITQSPKYLFRKEGQNVTLSCEQNLNHDAMYWYRQDPGQGLRLIYYSQIVNDFQKGDIAEGYSVSREKKESFPLTVTSAQKNPTAFYLCATSGQDEKLFFGSGTQLSVL.

Here the CDR3 reads CASTGGGGTDTQYF. The DNA for the CDR3 is TGTGCCAGCACAGGAGGCGGGGGCACAGATACGCAGTATTTT. The V gene is TRBV2, the J gene TRBJ2-3, with D maybe TRBD2 (6 bases). V was clipped by 7 bases and J by 1 base, with 12 bases between them. The CDR3 runs to 14 residues. Per the germline V gene, CDR1 is SNHLY and CDR2 is FYNNEI.